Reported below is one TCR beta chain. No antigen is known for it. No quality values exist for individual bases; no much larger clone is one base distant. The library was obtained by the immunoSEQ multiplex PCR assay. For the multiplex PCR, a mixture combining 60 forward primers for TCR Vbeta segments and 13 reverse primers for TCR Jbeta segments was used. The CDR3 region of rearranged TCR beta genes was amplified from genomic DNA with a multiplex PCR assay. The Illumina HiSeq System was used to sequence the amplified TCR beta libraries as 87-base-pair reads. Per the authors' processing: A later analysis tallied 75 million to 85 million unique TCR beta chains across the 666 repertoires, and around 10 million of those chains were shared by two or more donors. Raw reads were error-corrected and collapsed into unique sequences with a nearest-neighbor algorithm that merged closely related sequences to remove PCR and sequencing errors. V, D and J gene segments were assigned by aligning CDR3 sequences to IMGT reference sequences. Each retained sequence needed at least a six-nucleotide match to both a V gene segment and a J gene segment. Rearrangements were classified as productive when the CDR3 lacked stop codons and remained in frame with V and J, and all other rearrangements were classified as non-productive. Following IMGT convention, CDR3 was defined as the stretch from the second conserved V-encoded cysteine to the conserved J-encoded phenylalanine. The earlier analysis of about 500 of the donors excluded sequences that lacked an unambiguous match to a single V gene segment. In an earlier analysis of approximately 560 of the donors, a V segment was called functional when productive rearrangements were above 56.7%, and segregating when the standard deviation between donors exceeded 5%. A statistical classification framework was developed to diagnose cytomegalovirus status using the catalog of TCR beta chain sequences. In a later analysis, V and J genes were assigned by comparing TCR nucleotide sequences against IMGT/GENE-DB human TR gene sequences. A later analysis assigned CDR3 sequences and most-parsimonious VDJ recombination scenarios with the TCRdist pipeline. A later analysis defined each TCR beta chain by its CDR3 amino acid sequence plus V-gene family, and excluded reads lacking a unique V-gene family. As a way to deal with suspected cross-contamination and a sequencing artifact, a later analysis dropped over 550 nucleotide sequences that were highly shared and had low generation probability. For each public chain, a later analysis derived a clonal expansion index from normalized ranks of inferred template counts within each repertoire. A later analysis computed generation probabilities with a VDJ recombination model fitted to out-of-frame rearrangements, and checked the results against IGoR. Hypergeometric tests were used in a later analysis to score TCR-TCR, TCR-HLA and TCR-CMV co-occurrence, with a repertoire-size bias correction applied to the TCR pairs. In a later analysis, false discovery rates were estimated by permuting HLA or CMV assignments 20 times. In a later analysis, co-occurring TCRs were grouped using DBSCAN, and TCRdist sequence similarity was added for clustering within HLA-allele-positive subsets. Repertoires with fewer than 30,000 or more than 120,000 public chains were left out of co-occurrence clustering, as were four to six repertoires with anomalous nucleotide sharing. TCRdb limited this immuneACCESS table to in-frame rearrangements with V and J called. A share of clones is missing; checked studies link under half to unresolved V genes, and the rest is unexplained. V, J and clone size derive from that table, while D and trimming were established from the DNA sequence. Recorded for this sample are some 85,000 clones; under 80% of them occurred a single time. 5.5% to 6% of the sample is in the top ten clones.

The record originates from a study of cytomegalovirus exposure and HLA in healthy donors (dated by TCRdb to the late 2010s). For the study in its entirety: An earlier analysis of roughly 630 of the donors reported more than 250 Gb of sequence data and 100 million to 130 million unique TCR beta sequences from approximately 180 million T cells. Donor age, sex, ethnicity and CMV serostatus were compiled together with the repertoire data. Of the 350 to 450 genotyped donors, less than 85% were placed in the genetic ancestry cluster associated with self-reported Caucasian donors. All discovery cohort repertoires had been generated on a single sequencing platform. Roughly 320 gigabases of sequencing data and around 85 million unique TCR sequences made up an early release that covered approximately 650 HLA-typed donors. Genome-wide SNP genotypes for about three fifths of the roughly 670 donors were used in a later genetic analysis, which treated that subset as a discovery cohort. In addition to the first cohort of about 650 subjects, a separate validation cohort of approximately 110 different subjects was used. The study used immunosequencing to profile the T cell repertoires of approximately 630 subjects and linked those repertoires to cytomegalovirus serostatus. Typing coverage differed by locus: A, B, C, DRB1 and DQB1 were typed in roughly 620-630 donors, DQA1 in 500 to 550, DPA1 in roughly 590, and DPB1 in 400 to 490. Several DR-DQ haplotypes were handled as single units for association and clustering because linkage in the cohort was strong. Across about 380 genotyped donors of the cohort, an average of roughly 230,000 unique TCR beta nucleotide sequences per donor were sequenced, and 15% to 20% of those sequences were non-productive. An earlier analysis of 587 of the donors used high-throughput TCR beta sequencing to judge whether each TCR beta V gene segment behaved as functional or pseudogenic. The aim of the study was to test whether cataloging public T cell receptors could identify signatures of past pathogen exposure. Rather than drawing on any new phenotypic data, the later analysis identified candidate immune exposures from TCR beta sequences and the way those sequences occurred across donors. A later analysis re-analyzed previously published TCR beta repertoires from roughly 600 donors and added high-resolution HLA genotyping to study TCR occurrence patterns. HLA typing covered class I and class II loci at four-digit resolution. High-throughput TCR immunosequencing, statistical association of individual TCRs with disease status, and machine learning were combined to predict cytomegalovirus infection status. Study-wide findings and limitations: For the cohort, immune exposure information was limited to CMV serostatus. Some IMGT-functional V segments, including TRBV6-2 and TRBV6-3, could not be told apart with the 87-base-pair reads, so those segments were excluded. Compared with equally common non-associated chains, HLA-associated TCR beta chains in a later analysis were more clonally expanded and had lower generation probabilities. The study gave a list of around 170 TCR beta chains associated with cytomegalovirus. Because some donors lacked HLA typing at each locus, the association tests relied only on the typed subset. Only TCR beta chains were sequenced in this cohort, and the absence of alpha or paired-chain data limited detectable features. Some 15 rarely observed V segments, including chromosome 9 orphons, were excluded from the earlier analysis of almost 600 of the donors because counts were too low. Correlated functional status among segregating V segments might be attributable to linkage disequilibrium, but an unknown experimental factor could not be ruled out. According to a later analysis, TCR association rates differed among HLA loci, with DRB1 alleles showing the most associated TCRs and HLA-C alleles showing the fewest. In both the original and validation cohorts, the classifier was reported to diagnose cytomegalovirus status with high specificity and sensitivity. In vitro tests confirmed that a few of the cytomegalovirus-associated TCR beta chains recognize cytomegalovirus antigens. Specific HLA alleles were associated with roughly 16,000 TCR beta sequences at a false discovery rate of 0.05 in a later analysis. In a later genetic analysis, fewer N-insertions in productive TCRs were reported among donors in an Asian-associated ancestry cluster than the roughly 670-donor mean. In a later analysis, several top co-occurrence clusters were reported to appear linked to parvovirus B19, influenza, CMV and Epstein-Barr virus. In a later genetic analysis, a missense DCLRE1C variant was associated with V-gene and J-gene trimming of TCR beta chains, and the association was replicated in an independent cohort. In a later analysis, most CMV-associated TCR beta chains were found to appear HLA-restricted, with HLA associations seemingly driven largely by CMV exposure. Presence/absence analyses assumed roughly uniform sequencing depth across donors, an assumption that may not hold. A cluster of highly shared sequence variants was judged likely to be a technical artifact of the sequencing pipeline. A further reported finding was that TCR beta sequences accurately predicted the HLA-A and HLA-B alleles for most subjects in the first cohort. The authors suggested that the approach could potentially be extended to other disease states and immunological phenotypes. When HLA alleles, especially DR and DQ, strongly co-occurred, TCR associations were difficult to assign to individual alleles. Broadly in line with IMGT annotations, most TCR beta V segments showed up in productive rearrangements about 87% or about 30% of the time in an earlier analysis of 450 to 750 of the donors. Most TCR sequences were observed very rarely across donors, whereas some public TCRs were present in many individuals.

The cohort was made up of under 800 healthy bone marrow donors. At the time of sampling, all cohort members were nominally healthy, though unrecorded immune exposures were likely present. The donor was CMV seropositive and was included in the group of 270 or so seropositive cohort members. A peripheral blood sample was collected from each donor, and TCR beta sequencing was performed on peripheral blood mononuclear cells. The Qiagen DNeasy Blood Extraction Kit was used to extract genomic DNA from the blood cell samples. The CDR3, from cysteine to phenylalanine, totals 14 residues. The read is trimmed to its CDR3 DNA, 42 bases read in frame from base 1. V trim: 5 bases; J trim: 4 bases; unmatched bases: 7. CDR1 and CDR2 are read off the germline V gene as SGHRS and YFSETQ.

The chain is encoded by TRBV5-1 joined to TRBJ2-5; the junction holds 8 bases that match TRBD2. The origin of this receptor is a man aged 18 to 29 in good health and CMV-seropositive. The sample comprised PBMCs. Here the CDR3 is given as CASSKSGSVETQYF. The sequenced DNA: TGCGCCAGCAGTAAAAGCGGGAGTGTAGAGACCCAGTACTTC. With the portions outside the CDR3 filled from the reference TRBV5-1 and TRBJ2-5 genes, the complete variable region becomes KAGVTQTPRYLIKTRGQQVTLSCSPISGHRSVSWYQQTPGQGLQFLFEYFSETQRNKGNFPGRFSGRQFSNSRSEMNVSTLELGDSALYLCASSKSGSVETQYFGPGTRLLVL.